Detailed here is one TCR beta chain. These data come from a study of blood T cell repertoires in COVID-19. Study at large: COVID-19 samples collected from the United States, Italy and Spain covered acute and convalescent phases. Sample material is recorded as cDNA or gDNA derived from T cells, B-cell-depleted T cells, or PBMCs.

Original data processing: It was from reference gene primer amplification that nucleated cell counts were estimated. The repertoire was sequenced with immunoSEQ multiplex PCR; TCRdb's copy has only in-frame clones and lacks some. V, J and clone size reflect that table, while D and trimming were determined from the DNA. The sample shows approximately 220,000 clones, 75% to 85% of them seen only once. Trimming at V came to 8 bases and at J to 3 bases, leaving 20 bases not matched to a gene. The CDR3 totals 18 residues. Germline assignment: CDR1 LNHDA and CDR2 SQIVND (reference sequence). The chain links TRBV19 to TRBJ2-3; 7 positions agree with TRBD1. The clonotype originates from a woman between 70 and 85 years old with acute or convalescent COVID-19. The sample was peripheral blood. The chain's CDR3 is CASSPSGQALARTDTQYF. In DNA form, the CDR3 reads TGTGCCAGTTCGCCGTCCGGACAGGCCTTAGCCCGGACAGATACGCAGTATTTT.